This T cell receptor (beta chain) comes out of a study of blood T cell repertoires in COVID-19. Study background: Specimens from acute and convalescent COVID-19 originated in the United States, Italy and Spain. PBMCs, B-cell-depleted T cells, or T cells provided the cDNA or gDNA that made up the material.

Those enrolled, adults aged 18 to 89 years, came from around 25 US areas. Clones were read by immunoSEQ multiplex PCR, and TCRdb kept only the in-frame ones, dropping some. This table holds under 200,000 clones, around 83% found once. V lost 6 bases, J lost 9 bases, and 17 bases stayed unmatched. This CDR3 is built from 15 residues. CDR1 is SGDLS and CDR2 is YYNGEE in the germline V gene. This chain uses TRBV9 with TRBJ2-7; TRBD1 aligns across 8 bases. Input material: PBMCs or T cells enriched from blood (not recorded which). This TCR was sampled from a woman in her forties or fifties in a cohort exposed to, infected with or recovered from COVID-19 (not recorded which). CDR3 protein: CASNRQGLPQSGQYF. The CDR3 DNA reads TGTGCCAGCAACAGACAGGGGCTCCCTCAGAGTGGGCAGTACTTC.